The 29 T cell receptor beta chains below were found in one sample sequenced in a study of early T cells in non-severe SARS-CoV-2 infection. TCRdb recomputed calls from the 5' RACE reads with MiXCR, one row per CDR3 protein. The sample holds about 44,000 distinct CDR3 sequences; less than 15% are singletons and the top ten take about 16%. Sequenced input: whole blood. Source of these receptors: an adult who was a healthcare worker with PCR-confirmed SARS-CoV-2 infection or an uninfected control (not recorded which).

In this sample, this clonotype turned up many times. The V and J genes are TRBV3-1 and TRBJ1-6; the match to TRBD1 covers 7 bases. Losses at the gene ends were 4 bases for V and 8 bases for J; bases not matched to a gene: 8. This CDR3 is built from 15 residues. Germline loops: CDR1 LGHDT, CDR2 YNNKEL (reference sequence). The CDR3 is CASSRVTGRDSPLHF. The DNA for the CDR3 is TGTGCCAGCAGCCGAGTGACAGGGAGAGATTCACCCCTCCACTTT.

The chain couples TRBV6-6 to TRBJ1-6; unclear D gene. CDR3 length equals 14 residues. V was trimmed by 10 bases and J by 5 bases, leaving 15 bases between them. Germline assignment: CDR1 MNHNY and CDR2 SVGAGI (reference sequence). This CDR3 is CATSVGRNNSPLHF. For the CDR3, the DNA is TGTGCCACGTCCGTGGGCAGGAATAATTCACCCCTCCACTTT.

This clonotype appeared many times. The CDR3 spells CATSNQNTQYF. Written as DNA, the CDR3 is TGTGCCACCAGTAATCAGAATACGCAGTATTTT. The V and J genes are TRBV24-1 and TRBJ2-3; the D is unclear. V dropped 6 bases and J dropped 7 bases, with 7 bases sitting between them. Germline V lookup: CDR1 KGHDR, CDR2 SFDVKD. The CDR3 is 11 residues long.

In its sample, this clonotype was seen a few times. The chain uses TRBV28 and TRBJ2-7; possibly TRBD1 or TRBD2 for D (5 bases each). The CDR3 covers 14 residues. Germline V gene lookup returns CDR1 MDHEN and CDR2 SYDVKM. V lost 7 bases and J lost 1, with 14 bases in between. CDR3 region: CASTPGTVSYEQYF. In DNA form, the CDR3 reads TGTGCCAGCACTCCCGGGACCGTTTCCTACGAGCAGTACTTC.

V gene TRBV9 combines with J gene TRBJ2-3; TRBD1 aligns across 8 bases. This CDR3 contains 16 residues. After removal of 1 base from V and 0 bases from J, the junction contained 4 bases not matched to a gene. CDR1 and CDR2 (germline): SGDLS, YYNGEE. The CDR3 coding sequence is TGTGCCAGCAGCGTACAGCGGACAGGGAGCACAGATACGCAGTATTTT. This sequence encodes CASSVQRTGSTDTQYF.

The chain recombines TRBV7-6 with TRBJ2-2; possible D gene TRBD1, 5 bases. Germline values: CDR1 SGHVS, CDR2 FNYEAQ. Trimming pared 6 bases from V and 2 bases from J, leaving 10 bases between. This CDR3 region has 14 residues. CDR3 DNA: TGTGCCAGCAGTCGGACACAAAACACCGGGGAGCTGTTTTTT. Translation: CASSRTQNTGELFF.

V and J are TRBV9 and TRBJ2-7, with 7 bases aligning to TRBD1. Per the germline V gene, CDR1 is SGDLS and CDR2 is YYNGEE. The CDR3 is 15 amino acids. The V and J ends lost 0 bases and 7 bases, in that order; junction bases with no gene match: 10. CDR3 in DNA: TGTGCCAGCAGCGTAGATGGTGGGACAGTGTTTGAGCAGTACTTC. Encoded protein: CASSVDGGTVFEQYF.

There are many counts of this clonotype. The chain is built from TRBV7-6 and TRBJ2-1, with 11 bases lining up with TRBD2. The CDR3 is 17 amino acids. V dropped 3 bases and J dropped 7; count of bases not matched to a gene: 11. The germline CDR1 and CDR2 sequences are SGHVS and FNYEAQ. The CDR3 nucleotides are TGTGCCAGCAGCTTCGGGGCGGGACTAGCGGTTGGTAATGAGCAGTTCTTC. Amino acids: CASSFGAGLAVGNEQFF.

This clonotype was observed a handful of times. The gene calls are TRBV6-2 or TRBV6-3 and TRBJ2-5; 10 nucleotides agree with TRBD1. V dropped 2 bases and J dropped 0; count of bases not matched to a gene: 6. There are 17 residues in the CDR3. Germline lookup yields CDR1 MNHEY and CDR2 SVGEGT. The CDR3 reads CASSYERGQGYQETQYF. The DNA for the CDR3 is TGTGCCAGCAGTTACGAAAGGGGACAGGGGTACCAAGAGACCCAGTACTTC.

This clonotype was counted only a few times. V and J are TRBV11-2 and TRBJ2-1, with a tentative D call TRBD1 (5 bases). From germline, CDR1 is SGHAT and CDR2 FQNNGV. The CDR3 extends over 15 amino acids. Trimming cost V 6 bases and J 9 bases, with 21 bases left between them. DNA of the CDR3: TGTGCCAGCAGTCCTCAGGGCCCCTCTCTGGGTGAGCAGTTCTTC. Encoded protein: CASSPQGPSLGEQFF.

This clonotype was counted ten times or more. The chain has TRBV20-1 and TRBJ2-1; 10 nucleotides agree with TRBD2. Per germline, CDR1 DFQATT and CDR2 SNEGSKA (reference sequence). V shed 0 bases and J 2 bases; nucleotides not matched to a gene: 7. The CDR3 is 17 residues long. For the CDR3, the DNA is TGCAGTGCTAGAGAATTGGGGCTAGCGGGGGCCTACAATGAGCAGTTCTTC. Amino acid sequence: CSARELGLAGAYNEQFF.

This clonotype was seen ten or more times. The chain has TRBV19 and TRBJ2-5, with unresolved D. CDR1 is LNHDA, CDR2 SQIVND, per germline (reference sequence). V lost 3 bases and J lost 5, with 10 bases in between. The CDR3 is 13 amino acids. The CDR3 bases are TGTGCCAGTAGTATCGGTCAGGCCGAGACCCAGTACTTC. Translating it yields CASSIGQAETQYF.

This clonotype was picked up many times. The chain has TRBV6-5 and TRBJ2-4; weak D call: TRBD1 (5 bases). V lost 8 bases and J 3 bases, leaving 17 bases between the germline ends. This CDR3 spans 15 amino acids. CDR1 and CDR2 (germline): MNHEY, SVGAGI. The CDR3 region has the DNA TGTGCCAGCGAGGCTAAGAGACAGTACAAAAACATTCAGTACTTC. Translation: CASEAKRQYKNIQYF.

This clonotype was counted at least ten times. The rearrangement joins TRBV12-3 or TRBV12-4 to TRBJ1-1, with D unresolved. This CDR3 has 13 residues. V was trimmed by 7 bases and J by 1 base, leaving 10 bases between them. The CDR3 nucleotides read TGTGCCAGCACGGCAGGCCGGAACACTGAAGCTTTCTTT. This translates into CASTAGRNTEAFF.

The sample holds a few counts of this clonotype. This chain links TRBV7-6 with TRBJ2-1; D remains unclear. Germline-derived CDR1 and CDR2 are SGHVS and FNYEAQ. CDR3 length: 13 amino acids. With 7 bases removed from V and 0 bases from J, the gap between germline ends came to 7 bases. The CDR3 nucleotides are TGTGCCAGCACCTCCTCCTCCTACAATGAGCAGTTCTTC. Amino acid sequence: CASTSSSYNEQFF.

The chain has TRBV5-1 and TRBJ1-6; D is unclear. CDR1 is SGHRS, CDR2 YFSETQ, per germline. The length of the CDR3 is 15 residues. The V end lost 6 bases, the J end lost 9 bases, and 19 bases lay between the germline ends. The CDR3 protein is CASILKGSEGSPLHF. The DNA for the CDR3 is TGCGCCAGCATCCTGAAGGGAAGTGAGGGTTCACCCCTCCACTTT.

In this sample, this clonotype turned up many times. This chain links TRBV10-1 with TRBJ2-5, with D possibly TRBD2 on 5 matching bases. This CDR3 has 14 amino acids. Germline loops: CDR1 WNHNN, CDR2 SYGVQD (reference sequence). V was trimmed by 0 bases and J by 2 bases, leaving 7 bases between them. For the CDR3, the DNA is TGCGCCAGCAGTGAGTCGACGGGGCAAGAGACCCAGTACTTC. The encoded protein is CASSESTGQETQYF.

The chain combines TRBV27 with TRBJ2-1; TRBD2 might be the D (5 bases). Germline lookup yields CDR1 MNHEY and CDR2 SMNVEV (reference sequence). V lost 3 bases and J lost 5, with 11 bases in between. The CDR3 totals 14 residues. CDR3 DNA sequence: TGTGCCAGCAGTTTGGGGAGCGCGAACAATGAGCAGTTCTTC. Translated: CASSLGSANNEQFF.

This clonotype turned up a few times. The rearrangement joins TRBV7-3 to TRBJ1-5; no reliable D call. The CDR3 contains 13 residues. In germline, CDR1 is SGHTA, CDR2 FQGTGA. Trimming left V 0 bases short and J 7 bases short, with 7 bases between. The CDR3, as DNA: TGTGCCAGCAGCTTAACGTCAACCCAGCCCCAGCATTTT. It codes for CASSLTSTQPQHF.

This clonotype has ten or more counts. The genes are TRBV9 and TRBJ2-5; D might be TRBD2 (5 bases). V shed 0 bases and J shed 2 bases, with 8 bases lying between them. This CDR3 is 14 amino acids long. The germline gives CDR1 SGDLS, CDR2 YYNGEE. The chain's CDR3 is CASSVGSGQETQYF. The CDR3 DNA sequence: TGTGCCAGCAGCGTAGGGTCGGGACAAGAGACCCAGTACTTC.

The chain links TRBV5-1 to TRBJ2-5; the D is unclear. CDR1 and CDR2 from the germline V gene are SGHRS and YFSETQ. This CDR3 is built from 13 residues. V lost 2 bases to trimming and J lost 5 bases, with 10 bases between them. CDR3 protein: CASSFGYLETQYF. CDR3 in DNA: TGCGCCAGCAGCTTCGGTTATTTGGAGACCCAGTACTTC.

This clonotype was seen a handful of times. The genes are TRBV20-1 and TRBJ2-1, with 10 bases aligning to TRBD2. CDR1 DFQATT and CDR2 SNEGSKA come from the germline V gene (reference sequence). This CDR3 region has 19 residues. J gave up 3 bases and V 0 bases, and 14 bases lay outside the gene matches. The CDR3 sequence is CSARDPEGLAGGHYNEQFF. In DNA form, the CDR3 reads TGCAGTGCTAGAGATCCGGAGGGGTTAGCGGGGGGCCACTACAATGAGCAGTTCTTC.

Only a few counts were recorded for this clonotype. The V gene is TRBV6-2 or TRBV6-3, the J gene TRBJ2-3, with a possible D match to TRBD2 (5 bases). V was pared by 4 bases and J by 0 bases, with 11 bases between. Germline V gives CDR1 MNHEY, CDR2 SVGEGT. This CDR3 has 15 residues. CDR3 loop: CASSWGAPSTDTQYF. The CDR3 nucleotides are TGTGCCAGCAGTTGGGGAGCTCCTAGCACAGATACGCAGTATTTT.

This clonotype was counted ten times or more. The chain combines TRBV7-2 with TRBJ2-7; 7 bases fit TRBD1. In germline, CDR1 is SGHTA, CDR2 FQGNSA. V shed 2 bases, J shed 3 bases, and the junction held 4 bases outside the gene matches. The CDR3 extends over 14 amino acids. The CDR3 DNA follows: TGTGCCAGCAGCTTATACAGGGGTGTCTACGAGCAGTACTTC. It is translated as CASSLYRGVYEQYF.

This clonotype was seen a few times. CDR3 protein: CASREGTVNTEAFF. The CDR3 DNA is TGTGCCAGTAGAGAGGGGACGGTGAACACTGAAGCTTTCTTT. The chain is built from TRBV19 and TRBJ1-1, with D perhaps matching TRBD1 (5 bases). The germline V and J ends were trimmed by 6 bases and 0 bases, with 11 bases remaining between them. The germline CDR1 and CDR2 sequences are LNHDA and SQIVND (reference sequence). This CDR3 comprises 14 residues.

This clonotype turned up a few times. This chain connects TRBV4-3 to TRBJ2-2, with TRBD2 matching over 7 bases. Germline CDR1 LGHNA, CDR2 YSLEER. The CDR3 totals 15 residues. The junction had 2 bases not matched to a gene; V was cut back by 0 bases and J by 4 bases. The CDR3 here is CASSQDWEGTGELFF. In DNA form, the CDR3 reads TGCGCCAGCAGCCAAGATTGGGAGGGCACCGGGGAGCTGTTTTTT.

This clonotype was counted ten times or more. The chain carries TRBV7-9 and TRBJ2-4; the D is unclear. Trimming left V 5 bases short and J 6 bases short, with 8 bases between. CDR3 length equals 12 residues. Germline V lookup: CDR1 SEHNR, CDR2 FQNEAQ (reference sequence). CDR3: CASSRSRNIQYF. The CDR3 coding sequence is TGTGCCAGCAGCCGCAGCAGAAACATTCAGTACTTC. Looking up the rest from reference TRBV7-9 and TRBJ2-4 gives the full variable domain: DTGVSQNPRHKITKRGQNVTFRCDPISEHNRLYWYRQTLGQGPEFLTYFQNEAQLEKSRLLSDRFSAERPKGSFSTLEIQRTEQGDSAMYLCASSRSRNIQYFGAGTRLSVL.

This clonotype was observed many times. CDR3 sequence reads: CASSLTLPSGRYEQYF. In nucleotides, the CDR3 is TGTGCCAGCAGCCTAACCCTTCCTAGCGGGAGATACGAGCAGTACTTC. The chain has TRBV28 and TRBJ2-7, with 10 bases identical to TRBD2. The CDR3 extends over 16 amino acids. The ends lost 6 bases at V and 4 bases at J; junction bases unmatched: 12. CDR1 and CDR2 from the germline V gene are MDHEN and SYDVKM.

The V and J genes are TRBV20-1 and TRBJ2-3; D not resolved. Germline values: CDR1 DFQATT, CDR2 SNEGSKA (reference sequence). The V gene lost 7 bases and the J gene lost 2 bases, with 13 bases spanning the gap. This CDR3 contains 13 residues. The CDR3 loop reads CSVRRNPTDTQYF. The DNA for the CDR3 is TGCAGTGTCCGGCGGAATCCCACAGATACGCAGTATTTT.